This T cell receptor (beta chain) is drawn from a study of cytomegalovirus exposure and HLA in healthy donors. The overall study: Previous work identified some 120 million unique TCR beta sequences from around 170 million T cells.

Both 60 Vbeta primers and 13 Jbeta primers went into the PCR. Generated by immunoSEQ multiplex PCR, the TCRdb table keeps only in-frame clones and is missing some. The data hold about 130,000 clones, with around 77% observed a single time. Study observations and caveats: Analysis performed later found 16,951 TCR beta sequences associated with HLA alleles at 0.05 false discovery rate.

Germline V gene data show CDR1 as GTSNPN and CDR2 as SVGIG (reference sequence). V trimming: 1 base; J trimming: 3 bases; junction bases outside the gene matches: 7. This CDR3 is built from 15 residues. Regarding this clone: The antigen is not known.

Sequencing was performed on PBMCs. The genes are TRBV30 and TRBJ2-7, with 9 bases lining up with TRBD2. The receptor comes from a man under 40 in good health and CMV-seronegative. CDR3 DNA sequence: TGTGCCTGGAGTGGCCCCGGGACTAGCCTCTACGAGCAGTACTTC. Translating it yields CAWSGPGTSLYEQYF. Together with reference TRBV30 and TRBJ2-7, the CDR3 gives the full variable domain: SQTIHQWPATLVQPVGSPLSLECTVEGTSNPNLYWYRQAAGRGLQLLFYSVGIGQISSEVPQNLSASRPQDRQFILSSKKLLLSDSGFYLCAWSGPGTSLYEQYFGPGTRLTVT.